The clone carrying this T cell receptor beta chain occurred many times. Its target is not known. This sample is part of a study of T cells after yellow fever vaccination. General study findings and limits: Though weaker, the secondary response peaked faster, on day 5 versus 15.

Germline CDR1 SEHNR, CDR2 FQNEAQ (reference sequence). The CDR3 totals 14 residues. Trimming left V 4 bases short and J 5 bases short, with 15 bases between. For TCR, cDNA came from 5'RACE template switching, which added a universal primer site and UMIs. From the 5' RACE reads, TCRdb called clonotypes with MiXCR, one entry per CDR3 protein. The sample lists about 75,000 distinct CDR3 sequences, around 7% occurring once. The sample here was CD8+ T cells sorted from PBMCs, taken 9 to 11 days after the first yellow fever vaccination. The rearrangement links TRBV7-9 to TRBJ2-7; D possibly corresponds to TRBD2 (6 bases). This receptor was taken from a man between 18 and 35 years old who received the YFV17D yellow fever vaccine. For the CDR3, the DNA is TGTGCCAGCAGCTCCCCGGGAGCTGCAGACGAGCAGTACGTC. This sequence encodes CASSSPGAADEQYV.